Shown below are 14 T cell receptor beta chains from a single sample sequenced in a study of control samples from healthy donors and cancer patients (dated by TCRdb to the early 2020s). The library was built by means of the immunoSEQ multiplex PCR assay. TCRdb took this table from immuneACCESS and kept in-frame rearrangements with V and J called. Such tables lack part of the clones; where checked against another copy, unresolved V genes explain under half of the gap, and the rest is unexplained. This sample comprises about 180,000 clones, 75% to 95% of them detected only once. Jointly, the top ten make up around 2% of the sample. The sample consisted of blood. The receptors come from a woman aged 40 to 50 in good health.

The chain couples TRBV27 to TRBJ2-2; 8 bases map to TRBD1. Looked up from germline, CDR1 is MNHEY and CDR2 is SMNVEV (reference sequence). The CDR3 covers 16 residues. V lost 5 bases, J lost 0 bases, and 5 bases stayed unmatched. Written as DNA, the CDR3 is TGTGCCAGCAGTAAAGGGACAGGCGCGAACACCGGGGAGCTGTTTTTT. This gives the protein CASSKGTGANTGELFF.

The chain combines TRBV6-1 with TRBJ1-5; D remains unclear. Trimming shortened V by 2 bases and J by 9 bases, and 5 bases separated the two germline ends. The length of the CDR3 is 11 residues. Germline CDR1 is MNHNS and CDR2 is SASEGT. The CDR3 nucleotides read TGTGCCAGCAGTGAATGGCCGCCCCAGCATTTT. As protein: CASSEWPPQHF.

This clone was observed a handful of times. V usage is TRBV7-9 and J usage is TRBJ1-2; D may be TRBD1 (6 bases). Germline V gene sequence: CDR1 SEHNR, CDR2 FQNEAQ (reference sequence). V was cut by 4 bases and J by 1 base, with 10 bases left in between. The CDR3 totals 14 residues. The CDR3 region has the DNA TGTGCCAGCAGCTATACAGGGTATAACTATGGCTACACCTTC. Encoded protein: CASSYTGYNYGYTF.

The chain has TRBV7-9 and TRBJ2-1, with TRBD2 matching 10 bases. Germline lookup yields CDR1 SEHNR and CDR2 FQNEAQ (reference sequence). This CDR3 contains 19 residues. Trimming took 1 base from V and 0 from J; bases not matched to a gene: 9. CDR3 sequence (DNA): TGTGCCAGCAGCTTAGTAGCTAGCGGGGGCCCAAGCTCCTACAATGAGCAGTTCTTC. Amino acids: CASSLVASGGPSSYNEQFF.

A note on this clone: Other nucleotide sequences from this sample produce the same CDR3. The V and J genes are TRBV7-9 and TRBJ2-5; no clear D gene. Germline CDR1 SEHNR, CDR2 FQNEAQ (reference sequence). The CDR3 totals 13 residues. V lost 0 bases and J lost 4, with 6 bases in between. Here the CDR3 DNA reads TGTGCCAGCAGCTTAGCCGGTGGAGAGACCCAGTACTTC. Translated: CASSLAGGETQYF.

This clone has more than one count but fewer than ten. CDR3 residues: CASSLGSQYEQYF. The CDR3 DNA is TGTGCCAGCAGCTTGGGTTCCCAATACGAGCAGTACTTC. The chain joins TRBV5-6 to TRBJ2-7; D ambiguous. The CDR3 runs 13 residues. Germline CDR1 reads SGHDT; CDR2 reads YYEEEE. Trimming pared 0 bases from V and 4 bases from J, leaving 8 bases between.

V and J are TRBV2 and TRBJ2-4; D is unresolved. V gave up 0 bases and J gave up 0 bases, with 3 bases separating them. Germline CDR1 SNHLY, CDR2 FYNNEI. The CDR3 consists of 14 residues. The chain's CDR3 is CASSEALAKNIQYF. In DNA, the CDR3 is TGTGCCAGCAGTGAAGCTCTAGCCAAAAACATTCAGTACTTC.

The chain links TRBV15 to TRBJ1-5; D gene unclear. CDR1 LNHNV and CDR2 YYDKDF come from the germline V gene (reference sequence). Deletions cut 3 bases from V and 3 bases from J, with 6 bases between. The CDR3 sequence is 13 residues long. As DNA, the CDR3 is TGTGCCACCAGCAGGGAACCCAATCAGCCCCAGCATTTT. This translates into CATSREPNQPQHF.

This clone showed up just once. This chain joins TRBV10-1 and TRBJ2-2; 10 positions match TRBD1. Trimming took 10 bases from V and 5 from J; bases not matched to a gene: 4. Germline V gene sequence: CDR1 WNHNN, CDR2 SYGVQD (reference sequence). This CDR3 has 13 residues. DNA of the CDR3: TGCGCCAACCGGGACAGGGGAACCGGGGAGCTGTTTTTT. Its protein is CANRDRGTGELFF.

The chain carries TRBV6-5 and TRBJ2-1; D uncertain. The V end lost 7 bases, the J end lost 7 bases, and 14 bases lay between the germline ends. This CDR3 has 13 amino acids. Germline V gene lookup returns CDR1 MNHEY and CDR2 SVGAGI. CDR3 amino acids: CASNPPASNEQFF. The CDR3 DNA sequence: TGTGCCAGCAATCCACCGGCCTCAAATGAGCAGTTCTTC.

The CDR3 protein is CASSYSGGNEKLFF. In DNA, the CDR3 is TGTGCCAGCAGTTACTCGGGGGGTAATGAAAAACTGTTTTTT. V is TRBV6-6 and J is TRBJ1-4, with D maybe TRBD1 (5 bases). The CDR3 runs 14 residues. CDR1 MNHNY and CDR2 SVGAGI come from the germline V gene (reference sequence). V was shortened by 0 bases and J by 4 bases, with 6 bases between the two germline ends.

The chain employs TRBV19 and TRBJ1-2, with D possibly TRBD1 on 5 matching bases. CDR3 length: 13 residues. Germline V gene lookup returns CDR1 LNHDA and CDR2 SQIVND (reference sequence). V was pared by 5 bases and J by 3 bases, with 10 bases between. In DNA form, the CDR3 reads TGTGCCAGTAGTTCCGGGACCCACTATGGCTACACCTTC. Its translation: CASSSGTHYGYTF.

The chain couples TRBV15 to TRBJ1-1; possibly TRBD1 for D (6 bases). The CDR3 consists of 11 residues. Germline V gene data show CDR1 as LNHNV and CDR2 as YYDKDF (reference sequence). V was clipped by 3 bases and J by 8 bases, with 7 bases between them. CDR3 sequence reads: CATSRGAEAFF. CDR3 nucleotides: TGTGCCACCAGCAGGGGGGCGGAAGCTTTCTTT.

This chain links TRBV9 with TRBJ2-1, with a tentative D call TRBD2 (6 bases). V was cut by 4 bases and J by 2 bases, with 10 bases left in between. Germline-derived CDR1 and CDR2 are SGDLS and YYNGEE. The CDR3 is made up of 14 amino acids. The CDR3 sequence is CASSRSGTYNEQFF. DNA for the CDR3: TGTGCCAGCAGCCGTAGCGGCACCTACAATGAGCAGTTCTTC.